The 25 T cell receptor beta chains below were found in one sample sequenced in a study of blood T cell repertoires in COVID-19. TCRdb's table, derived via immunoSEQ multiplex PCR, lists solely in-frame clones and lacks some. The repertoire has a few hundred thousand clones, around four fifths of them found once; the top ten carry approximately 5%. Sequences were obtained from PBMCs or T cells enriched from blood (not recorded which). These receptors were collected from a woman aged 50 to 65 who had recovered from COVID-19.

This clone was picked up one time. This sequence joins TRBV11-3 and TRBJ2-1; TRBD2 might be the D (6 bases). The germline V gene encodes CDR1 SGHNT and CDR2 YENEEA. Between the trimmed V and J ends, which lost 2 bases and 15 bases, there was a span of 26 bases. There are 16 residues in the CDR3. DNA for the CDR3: TGTGCCAGCAGCTTAAATCTCCCCCCCGGGGGTCCAGTCCGGTTCTTC. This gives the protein CASSLNLPPGGPVRFF.

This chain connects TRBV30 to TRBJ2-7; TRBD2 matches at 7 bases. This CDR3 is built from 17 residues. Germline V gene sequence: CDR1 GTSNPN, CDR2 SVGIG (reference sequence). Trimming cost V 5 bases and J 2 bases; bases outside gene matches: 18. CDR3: CAWEPTAGGSLPYEQYF. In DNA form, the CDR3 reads TGTGCCTGGGAACCGACCGCCGGCGGGAGCCTTCCCTACGAGCAGTACTTC.

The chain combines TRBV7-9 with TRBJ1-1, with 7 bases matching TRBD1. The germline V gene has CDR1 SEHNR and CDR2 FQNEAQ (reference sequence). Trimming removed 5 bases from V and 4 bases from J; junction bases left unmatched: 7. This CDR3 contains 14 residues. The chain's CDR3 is CASSLGQWGTEAFF. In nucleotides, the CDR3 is TGTGCCAGCAGCCTGGGACAGTGGGGCACTGAAGCTTTCTTT.

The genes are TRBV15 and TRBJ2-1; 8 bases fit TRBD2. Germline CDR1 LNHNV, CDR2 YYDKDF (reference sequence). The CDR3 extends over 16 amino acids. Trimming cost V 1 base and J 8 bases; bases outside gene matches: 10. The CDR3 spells CATSRALRDGGDEQFF. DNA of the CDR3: TGTGCCACCAGCAGAGCCCTCCGGGACGGGGGGGATGAGCAGTTCTTC.

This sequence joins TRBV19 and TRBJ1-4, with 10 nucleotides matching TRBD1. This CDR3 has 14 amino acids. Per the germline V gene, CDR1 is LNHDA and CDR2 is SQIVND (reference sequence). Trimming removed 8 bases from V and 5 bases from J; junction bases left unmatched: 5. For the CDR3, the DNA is TGTGCCAGTTGGCCGGGACAGGGGAATGAAAAACTGTTTTTT. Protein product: CASWPGQGNEKLFF. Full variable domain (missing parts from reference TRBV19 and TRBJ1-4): DGGITQSPKYLFRKEGQNVTLSCEQNLNHDAMYWYRQDPGQGLRLIYYSQIVNDFQKGDIAEGYSVSREKKESFPLTVTSAQKNPTAFYLCASWPGQGNEKLFFGSGTQLSVL.

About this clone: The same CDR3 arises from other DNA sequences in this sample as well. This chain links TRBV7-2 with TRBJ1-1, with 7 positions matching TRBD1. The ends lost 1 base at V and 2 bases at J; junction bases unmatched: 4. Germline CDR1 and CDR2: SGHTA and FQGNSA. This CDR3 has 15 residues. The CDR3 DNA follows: TGTGCCAGCAGCTTAGTAGGACAGGTCAACACTGAAGCTTTCTTT. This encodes CASSLVGQVNTEAFF.

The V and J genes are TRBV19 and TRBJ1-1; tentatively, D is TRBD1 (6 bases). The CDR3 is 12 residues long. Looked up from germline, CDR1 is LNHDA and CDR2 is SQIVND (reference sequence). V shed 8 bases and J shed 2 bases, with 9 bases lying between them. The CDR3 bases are TGTGCCAGTGAGACAGGAAACACTGAAGCTTTCTTT. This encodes CASETGNTEAFF.

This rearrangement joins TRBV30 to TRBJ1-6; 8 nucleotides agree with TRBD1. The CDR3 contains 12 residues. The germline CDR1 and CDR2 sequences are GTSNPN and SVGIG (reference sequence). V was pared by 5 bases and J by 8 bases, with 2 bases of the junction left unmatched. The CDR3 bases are TGTGCCTGGTCGACAGGGGATTCACCCCTCCACTTT. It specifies CAWSTGDSPLHF.

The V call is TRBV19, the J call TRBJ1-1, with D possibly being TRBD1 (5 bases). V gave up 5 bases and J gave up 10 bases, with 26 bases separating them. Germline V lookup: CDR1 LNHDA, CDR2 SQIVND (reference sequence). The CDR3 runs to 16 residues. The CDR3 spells CASSPPTGGVGDVAFF. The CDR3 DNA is TGTGCCAGTAGTCCTCCCACGGGAGGGGTGGGGGACGTAGCTTTCTTT.

Written as DNA, the CDR3 is TGTGCCACCAGTGGACCCGGGACATTTGGGTTGGAGACCCAGTACTTC. It translates to CATSGPGTFGLETQYF. The J gene is TRBJ2-5, the V gene TRBV24-1, with D perhaps TRBD1 (6 bases). The germline V gene encodes CDR1 KGHDR and CDR2 SFDVKD. Trimming left V 5 bases short and J 5 bases short, with 20 bases between. The CDR3 runs to 16 residues.

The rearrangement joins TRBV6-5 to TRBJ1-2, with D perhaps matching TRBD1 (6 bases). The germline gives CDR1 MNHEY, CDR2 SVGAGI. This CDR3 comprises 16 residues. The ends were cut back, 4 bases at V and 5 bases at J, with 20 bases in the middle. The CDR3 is CASSSLGAAGEYGYTF. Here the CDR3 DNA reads TGTGCCAGCAGTTCACTCGGGGCCGCAGGGGAATATGGCTACACCTTC.

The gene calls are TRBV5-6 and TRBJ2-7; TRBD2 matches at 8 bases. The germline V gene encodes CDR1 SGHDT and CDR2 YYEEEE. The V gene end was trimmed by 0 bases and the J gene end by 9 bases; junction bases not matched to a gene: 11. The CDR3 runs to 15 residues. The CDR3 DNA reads TGTGCCAGCAGCTTGGTCGGGGCAGCGGGAGTCGGGCAGTACTTC. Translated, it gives CASSLVGAAGVGQYF.

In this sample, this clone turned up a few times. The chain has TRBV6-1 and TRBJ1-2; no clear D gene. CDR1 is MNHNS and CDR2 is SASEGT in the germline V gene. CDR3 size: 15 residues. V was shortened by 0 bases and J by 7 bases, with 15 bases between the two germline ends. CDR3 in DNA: TGTGCCAGCAGTGAAGCCGGAGGGCAGGCTTCTGGCTACACCTTC. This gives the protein CASSEAGGQASGYTF.

As DNA, the CDR3 is TGCGCCAGCAGCCGTCGGGAGATCACAGATACGCAGTATTTT. This translates into CASSRREITDTQYF. The V gene is TRBV4-3, the J gene TRBJ2-3; TRBD2 might be the D (6 bases). This CDR3 spans 14 amino acids. V gave up 4 bases and J gave up 2 bases, with 10 bases separating them. Germline assignment: CDR1 LGHNA and CDR2 YSLEER.

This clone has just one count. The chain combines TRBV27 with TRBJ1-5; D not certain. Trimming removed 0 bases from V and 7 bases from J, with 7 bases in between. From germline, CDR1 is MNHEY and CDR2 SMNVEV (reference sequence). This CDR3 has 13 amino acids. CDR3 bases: TGTGCCAGCAGTTTATCGGCCGAACAGCCCCAGCATTTT. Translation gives CASSLSAEQPQHF.

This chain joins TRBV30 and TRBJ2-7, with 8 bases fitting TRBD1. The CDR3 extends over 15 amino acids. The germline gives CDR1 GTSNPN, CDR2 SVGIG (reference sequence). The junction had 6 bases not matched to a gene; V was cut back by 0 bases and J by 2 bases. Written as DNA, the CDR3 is TGTGCCTGGAGTGTAGCCAGGGGGCTACCCTACGAGCAGTACTTC. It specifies CAWSVARGLPYEQYF. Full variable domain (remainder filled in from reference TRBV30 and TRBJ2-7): SQTIHQWPATLVQPVGSPLSLECTVEGTSNPNLYWYRQAAGRGLQLLFYSVGIGQISSEVPQNLSASRPQDRQFILSSKKLLLSDSGFYLCAWSVARGLPYEQYFGPGTRLTVT.

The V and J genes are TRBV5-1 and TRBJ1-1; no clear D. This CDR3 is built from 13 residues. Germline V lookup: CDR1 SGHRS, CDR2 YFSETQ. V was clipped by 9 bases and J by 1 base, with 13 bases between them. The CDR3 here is CATSRKENTEAFF. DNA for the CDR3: TGCGCCACCTCGAGGAAAGAGAACACTGAAGCTTTCTTT.

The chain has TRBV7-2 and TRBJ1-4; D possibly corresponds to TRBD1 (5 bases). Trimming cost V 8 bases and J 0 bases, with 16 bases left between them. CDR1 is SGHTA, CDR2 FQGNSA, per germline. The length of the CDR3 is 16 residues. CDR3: CASSGREAATNEKLFF. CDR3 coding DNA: TGTGCCAGCTCTGGCAGGGAAGCTGCAACTAATGAAAAACTGTTTTTT.

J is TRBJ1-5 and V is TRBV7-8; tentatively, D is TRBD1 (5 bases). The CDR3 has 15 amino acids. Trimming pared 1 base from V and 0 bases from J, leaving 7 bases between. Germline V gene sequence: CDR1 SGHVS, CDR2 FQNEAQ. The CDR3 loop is CASSLGDSSNQPQHF. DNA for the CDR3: TGTGCCAGCAGCTTAGGCGACAGTAGCAATCAGCCCCAGCATTTT.

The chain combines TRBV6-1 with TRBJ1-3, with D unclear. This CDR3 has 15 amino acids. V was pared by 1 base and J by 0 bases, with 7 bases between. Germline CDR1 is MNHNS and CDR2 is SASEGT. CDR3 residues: CASSEGTISGNTIYF. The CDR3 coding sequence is TGTGCCAGCAGTGAAGGCACAATCTCTGGAAACACCATATATTTT.

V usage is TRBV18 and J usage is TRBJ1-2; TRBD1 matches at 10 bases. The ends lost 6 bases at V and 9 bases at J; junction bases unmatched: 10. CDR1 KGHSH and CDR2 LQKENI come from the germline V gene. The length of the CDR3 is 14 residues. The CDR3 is CASSPGTGEMSYTF. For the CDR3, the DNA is TGTGCCAGCTCCCCCGGGACAGGGGAAATGAGCTACACCTTC.

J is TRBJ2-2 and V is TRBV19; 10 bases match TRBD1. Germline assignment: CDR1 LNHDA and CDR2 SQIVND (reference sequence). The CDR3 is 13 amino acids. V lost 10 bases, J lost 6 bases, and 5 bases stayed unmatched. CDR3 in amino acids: CATDRGPAGELFF. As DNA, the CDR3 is TGTGCCACTGACAGGGGGCCTGCCGGGGAGCTGTTTTTT.

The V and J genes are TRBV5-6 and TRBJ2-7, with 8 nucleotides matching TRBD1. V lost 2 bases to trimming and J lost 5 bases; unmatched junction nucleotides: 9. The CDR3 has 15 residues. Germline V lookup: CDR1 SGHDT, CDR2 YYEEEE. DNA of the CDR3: TGTGCCAGCAGCTTCCACCGGGACAGGACCCACGAGCAGTACTTC. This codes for CASSFHRDRTHEQYF.

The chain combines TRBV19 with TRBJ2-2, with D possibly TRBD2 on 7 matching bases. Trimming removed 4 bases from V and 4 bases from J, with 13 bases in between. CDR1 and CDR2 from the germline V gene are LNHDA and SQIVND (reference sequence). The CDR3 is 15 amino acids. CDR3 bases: TGTGCCAGTAGTACCCCGCGGGGGCGCACCGGGGAGCTGTTTTTT. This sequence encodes CASSTPRGRTGELFF.

Written as DNA, the CDR3 is TGTGCCAGCAGTTACTCAGGGATCAGCTCCTACGAGCAGTACTTC. This encodes CASSYSGISSYEQYF. The chain links TRBV7-2 to TRBJ2-7; D is perhaps TRBD1 (5 bases). Germline V lookup: CDR1 SGHTA, CDR2 FQGNSA. This CDR3 is built from 15 residues. V dropped 6 bases and J dropped 0 bases, with 15 bases sitting between them.